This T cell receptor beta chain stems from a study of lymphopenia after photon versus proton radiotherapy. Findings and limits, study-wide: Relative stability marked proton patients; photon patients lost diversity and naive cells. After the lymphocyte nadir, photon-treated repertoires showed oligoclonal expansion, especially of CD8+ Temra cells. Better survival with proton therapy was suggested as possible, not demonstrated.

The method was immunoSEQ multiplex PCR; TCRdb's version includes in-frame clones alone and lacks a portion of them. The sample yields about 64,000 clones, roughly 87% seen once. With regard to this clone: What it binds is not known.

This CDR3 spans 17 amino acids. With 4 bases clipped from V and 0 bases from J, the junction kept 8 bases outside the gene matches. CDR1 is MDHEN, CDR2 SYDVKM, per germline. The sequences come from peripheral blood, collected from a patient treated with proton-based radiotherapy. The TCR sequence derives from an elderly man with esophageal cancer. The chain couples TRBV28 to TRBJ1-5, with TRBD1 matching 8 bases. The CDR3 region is CASSYVQGGYSNQPQHF. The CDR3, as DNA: TGTGCCAGCAGTTATGTACAGGGGGGATATAGCAATCAGCCCCAGCATTTT.